This T cell receptor (beta chain) derives from a study of blood T cell repertoires in COVID-19. About the study: Specimens from acute and convalescent COVID-19 originated in the United States, Italy and Spain.

V shed 4 bases, J shed 0 bases, and the junction held 12 bases outside the gene matches. The CDR3 loop spans 17 amino acids. Germline V CDR1 and CDR2: SGHRS, YFSETQ. Repertoires were generated with immunoSEQ multiplex PCR, while TCRdb's copy carries only in-frame clones and drops some. The sample includes a few hundred thousand clones, around 89% of them seen just once. The V gene is TRBV5-1, the J gene TRBJ2-7, with 8 bases lining up with TRBD2. Sequencing was performed on PBMCs or T cells enriched from blood (not recorded which). The receptor comes from a woman aged 60-75 years in a cohort exposed to, infected with or recovered from COVID-19 (not recorded which). CDR3 nucleotides: TGCGCCAGCAGCGCCAGCGTCCCGGGAGGGCCCTCCTACGAGCAGTACTTC. Translated, it gives CASSASVPGGPSYEQYF.